The clone carrying this T cell receptor beta chain has a handful of counts. Its antigen is not known. The immunoSEQ assay was version 4, run in survey mode. Libraries were prepared by immunoSEQ multiplex PCR; TCRdb keeps only in-frame clonotypes and omits some of them. The repertoire consists of about 64,000 clones, with roughly 75% occurring once and the leading ten covering 1.5% to 2%. CDR1 and CDR2 (germline): MNHEY, SVGAGI. The CDR3 spans 15 residues. Trimming removed 7 bases from V and 0 bases from J, with 13 bases in between. This entry comes from a study of persistence of HIV-infected CD4 T cells. As for the study in general: Isolated cells were CMV- and HIV-1 Gag-responding CD4+ T cells. Study results and limitations: Degenerate expanded CDR3beta sequences were enriched among CMV- and Gag-responding cells.

An overlapping HIV-1 Gag peptide pool stimulated these cells at roughly 1 ug/peptide/mL. CD40L-negative CD69-negative CD45RO-high memory CD4+ T cells were sorted as populations depleted of antigen-responding cells. Suppressive ART was started during chronic HIV-1 infection in these adults. This specimen was CD4+ T cells sorted from PBMCs after roughly 18-hour stimulation, taken from a patient who received antiretroviral therapy. The chain links TRBV6-5 to TRBJ1-5; D is uncertain. This receptor was identified in an adult man with HIV who was CMV-seropositive. As DNA, the CDR3 is TGTGCCAGCACCGAAGGAGATTATAGCAATCAGCCCCAGCATTTT. Encoded protein: CASTEGDYSNQPQHF.